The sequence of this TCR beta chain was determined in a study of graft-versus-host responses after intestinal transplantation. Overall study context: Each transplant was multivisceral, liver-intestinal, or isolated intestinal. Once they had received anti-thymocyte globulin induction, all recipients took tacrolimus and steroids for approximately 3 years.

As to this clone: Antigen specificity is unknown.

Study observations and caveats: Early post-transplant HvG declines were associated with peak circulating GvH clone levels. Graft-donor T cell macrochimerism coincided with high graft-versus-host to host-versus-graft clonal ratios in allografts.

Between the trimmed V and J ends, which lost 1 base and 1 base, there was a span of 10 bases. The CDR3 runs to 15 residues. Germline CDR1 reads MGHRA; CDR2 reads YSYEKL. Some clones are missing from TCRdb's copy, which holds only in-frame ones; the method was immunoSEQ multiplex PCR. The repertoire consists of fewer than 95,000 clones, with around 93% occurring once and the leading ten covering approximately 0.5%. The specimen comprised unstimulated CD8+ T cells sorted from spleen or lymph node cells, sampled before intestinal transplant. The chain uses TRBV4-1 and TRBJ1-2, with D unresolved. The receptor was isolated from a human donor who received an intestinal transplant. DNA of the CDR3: TGCGCCAGCAGCCAAGGCATGAACATTAACTATGGCTACACCTTC. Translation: CASSQGMNINYGYTF.